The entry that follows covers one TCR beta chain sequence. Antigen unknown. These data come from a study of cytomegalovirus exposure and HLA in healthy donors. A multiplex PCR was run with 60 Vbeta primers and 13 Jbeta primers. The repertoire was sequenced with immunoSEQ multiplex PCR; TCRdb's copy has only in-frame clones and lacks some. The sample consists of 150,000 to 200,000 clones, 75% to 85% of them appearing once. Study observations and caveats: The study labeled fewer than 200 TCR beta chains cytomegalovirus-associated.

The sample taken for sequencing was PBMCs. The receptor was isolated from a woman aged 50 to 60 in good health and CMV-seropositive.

CDR3 sequence: CASSLTTGGITGELFF. DNA for the CDR3: TGTGCCAGCAGCTTAACGACAGGGGGGATCACCGGGGAGCTGTTTTTT. The chain uses TRBV7-3 and TRBJ2-2, with 9 bases fitting TRBD1. This CDR3 is built from 16 residues. The germline V gene has CDR1 SGHTA and CDR2 FQGTGA. V gave up 0 bases and J gave up 4 bases; unmatched junction bases: 3.